These T cell receptor beta chains were read from a single sample in a study of Graves' ophthalmopathy and Graves' hyperthyroidism. MiXCR, applied by TCRdb to the multiplex PCR reads, yields one record per CDR3 protein. This repertoire shows about 620,000 distinct CDR3 sequences, about a fifth found once; its top ten account for roughly 6.9%. Sequencing was done on a sample of peripheral blood. The receptor source for this set is a woman aged 18-30 years with stable Graves' hyperthyroidism. Some clones in this sample may be carry-over from other donors' samples. Both conserved end residues are part of each CDR3. Fields, in order: V gene, J gene, D gene, clone size, CDR3 DNA, CDR3 protein. A D gene is named only where the DNA matches it firmly. A clone size is listed for some rows: how often the clone was seen (once, few, many), or a class if it is expanded.

TRBV11-2	TRBJ1-5	TRBD1	.	TGTGCCAGCAGCTTAGGGGTCTGGCAGGGGGCATTCGGCAATCAGCCCCAGCATTTT	CASSLGVWQGAFGNQPQHF
TRBV6-2/TRBV6-3	TRBJ1-1	TRBD1	few	TGTGCCAGCAGTCCGACCCTGGGACAGGGGGCTCCGGCTTTCTTT	CASSPTLGQGAPAFF
TRBV30	TRBJ1-1	.	.	TGTGCCTGGAAGGTTACAGGGTTAACTGAAGCTTTCTTT	CAWKVTGLTEAFF
TRBV29-1	TRBJ2-7	.	.	TGCAGCGTAACGAGTTGGGGGCGAGTTTCCTACGAGCAGTACTTC	CSVTSWGRVSYEQYF
TRBV2	TRBJ1-1	.	many	TGTGCCAGCTCCCGCCGCCCGGGGGCTTTCTTT	CASSRRPGAFF
TRBV12-5	TRBJ1-2	.	many	TGTGCTAGTGGTTTGGACGTGGGGTTGAGCTACACCTTC	CASGLDVGLSYTF
TRBV19	TRBJ1-5	.	many	TGTGCCAGTAATGGCGGACTGCGCCTTCAAGGGAATCAGCCCCAGCATTTT	CASNGGLRLQGNQPQHF
TRBV12-3/TRBV12-4	TRBJ1-5	.	many	TGTGCCAGCAGTTACCGGGACATCGTCGATCAGCCCCAGCATTTT	CASSYRDIVDQPQHF
TRBV20-1	TRBJ1-2	TRBD1	many	TGCAGTGCTCCCCGGCCGGGACAGGGAATCTATGGCTACACCTTC	CSAPRPGQGIYGYTF
TRBV6-1	TRBJ1-3	.	many	TGTGCCAGCGGGAGAGGGGCGTCCTCTGGAAACACCATATATTTT	CASGRGASSGNTIYF
TRBV2	TRBJ2-5	.	.	TGTGCCAGCAGTGAAGACGTATCTGGGACCCAGTACTTC	CASSEDVSGTQYF
TRBV6-1	TRBJ2-5	TRBD2	many	TGTGCCAGCAGTGCAGGGACTAGCGGGGGTCAAGAGACCCAGTACTTC	CASSAGTSGGQETQYF
TRBV6-2/TRBV6-3	TRBJ2-4	.	.	TGTGCCAGCAATTCCGGGACCGCGGTCTACATTCAGTACTTC	CASNSGTAVYIQYF
TRBV30	TRBJ2-5	.	many	TGTGCCTGGAGTGGAGGTTTGGGAGAGACCCAGTACTTC	CAWSGGLGETQYF
TRBV6-2/TRBV6-3	TRBJ1-5	TRBD1	few	TGTGCCAGCAGTCCGGGGAGGGGGCATCAGCCCCAGCATTTT	CASSPGRGHQPQHF
TRBV6-1	TRBJ1-1	.	many	TGTGCCAGCAGGTGGGTCATGAACACTGAAGCTTTCTTT	CASRWVMNTEAFF
TRBV20-1	TRBJ2-2	TRBD1	.	TGCAGTGCTGCCTTGACAGGGCGGACCGGGGAGCTGTTTTTT	CSAALTGRTGELFF
TRBV20-1	TRBJ2-4	.	many	TGCAGTGCTAGCCGCAGGACCAAAAACATTCAGTACTTC	CSASRRTKNIQYF
TRBV12-3/TRBV12-4	TRBJ1-3	TRBD1	few	TGTGCCAGCAGCACCGGGACAGGGGCCAGCTCTGGAAACACCATATATTTT	CASSTGTGASSGNTIYF
TRBV20-1	TRBJ2-7	.	many	TGCAGTGCCCTCCCGCCCCCTTCCTACGAGCAGTACTTC	CSALPPPSYEQYF
TRBV7-3	TRBJ2-7	.	many	TGTGCCAGCAGCTTAATGCCTAGTCTCGACGAGCAGTACTTC	CASSLMPSLDEQYF
TRBV7-6	TRBJ2-7	.	many	TGTGCCAGCAGCTTAGCGGGGTCGAACTCCTACGAGCAGTACTTC	CASSLAGSNSYEQYF
TRBV30	TRBJ2-2	.	.	TGTGCCTGGAGTGTCCGGTTCTCGCGGAGACCGAACACCGGGGAGCTGTTTTTT	CAWSVRFSRRPNTGELFF
TRBV6-5	TRBJ2-7	TRBD2	many	TGTGCCAGCAGTTCCCGGCGGGGGAGGGTGTTTGGCGAGCAGTACTTC	CASSSRRGRVFGEQYF
TRBV6-1	TRBJ2-6	.	many	TGTGCCAGCAGTGAATATGGGGGCTCTGGGGCCAACGTCCTGACTTTC	CASSEYGGSGANVLTF
TRBV5-1	TRBJ1-2	TRBD1	.	TGCGCCAGCAGCCGACCGGACAGGAACTATGGCTACACCTTC	CASSRPDRNYGYTF
TRBV20-1	TRBJ1-2	.	many	TGCAGTGCTAGACGCAACTATGGCTACACCTTC	CSARRNYGYTF
TRBV7-2	TRBJ2-5	TRBD2	many	TGTGCCAGCAGCTCTCAGCGGGGAAACTTGGAAGAGACCCAGTACTTC	CASSSQRGNLEETQYF
TRBV28	TRBJ1-5	.	many	TGTGCCAGCAGACCCCATGCGGGGGACCAGCATTTT	CASRPHAGDQHF
TRBV29-1	TRBJ1-5	.	many	TGCAGCGTTGGATCAGGGATGGGTCAGCCCCAGCATTTT	CSVGSGMGQPQHF
TRBV6-2/TRBV6-3	TRBJ1-5	TRBD1	many	TGTGCCAGCAGTTACTCGTTGGGGACAGGGTTCCCTCAGCCCCAGCATTTT	CASSYSLGTGFPQPQHF
TRBV27	TRBJ2-7	.	few	TGTGCCAGCAGTTCCCCGGGGCAGGGAAGCGAGCAGTACTTC	CASSSPGQGSEQYF
TRBV7-3	TRBJ2-2	.	few	TGTGCCAGCAGCTCCGGGGCCTTTTTGAGCACCGGGGAGCTGTTTTTT	CASSSGAFLSTGELFF
TRBV9	TRBJ1-2	.	many	TGTGCCAGCAACCAGGACAGCCGTTACCCCTATGGCTACACCTTC	CASNQDSRYPYGYTF
TRBV20-1	TRBJ1-2	.	.	TGCAGTGCCATGGACAGTACCAGCTATGGCTACACCTTC	CSAMDSTSYGYTF
TRBV6-5	TRBJ1-5	.	many	TGTGCCAGCAGTTACTCTGTGGGTCAGCCCCAGCATTTT	CASSYSVGQPQHF